This TCR beta chain was sequenced for a study of T cells in Graves' hyperthyroidism and ophthalmopathy. Disease duration under 2 months; hyperthyroidism patients were aged 18 to 65. Pregnant or lactating patients were excluded, as were those with uncontrolled infection or other autoimmune disease. Amplified regions were TCR beta CDR3 sequences from RNA transcripts. HTBI primers were used for first-round RT-PCR of the TCR CDR3. A single record per CDR3 protein comes from TCRdb applying MiXCR to the multiplex PCR reads. The sample holds a few hundred thousand distinct CDR3 sequences, 46% seen once. The sample consisted of peripheral blood or thyroid tissue (not recorded which). This sequence originates from a woman between 18 and 29 years old with Graves' hyperthyroidism.

The CDR3 region is CSAAKKFTYEQYF. CDR3 DNA sequence: TGCAGTGCCGCTAAGAAGTTTACCTACGAGCAGTACTTC. J is TRBJ2-7 and V is TRBV20-1; D is undetermined. The CDR3 sequence is 13 residues long. Germline V gives CDR1 DFQATT, CDR2 SNEGSKA (reference sequence). Trimming removed 6 bases at V and 2 bases at J, with 14 bases between.